The entry below describes one TCR beta chain. What it binds is not known. This sample was taken from a study of T cells in Graves' hyperthyroidism and ophthalmopathy. Study-wide results and limits: It was a median about 7.1 months before onset that the model predicted ophthalmopathy.

Amplified regions were TCR beta CDR3 sequences from RNA transcripts. TCR CDR3 underwent first-round RT-PCR with the HTBI primer set. TCRdb processed the multiplex PCR reads anew with MiXCR; each CDR3 protein has one entry. In the table there are hundreds of thousands of distinct CDR3 sequences, about 45% of which are singletons. The V gene's germline CDR1 is SGHTA and CDR2 FQGNSA. There are 14 residues in the CDR3. V trimming: 5 bases; J trimming: 6 bases; junction bases outside the gene matches: 8. The rearrangement joins TRBV7-2 to TRBJ1-2; 8 positions match TRBD1. Material for sequencing was peripheral blood or thyroid tissue (not recorded which). The receptor was isolated from an adult man with Graves' disease, either hyperthyroidism or ophthalmopathy (not recorded which). CDR3 coding DNA: TGTGCCAGCAGCAGCGGACAGGGATGGAATGGCTACACCTTC. Encoded protein: CASSSGQGWNGYTF.